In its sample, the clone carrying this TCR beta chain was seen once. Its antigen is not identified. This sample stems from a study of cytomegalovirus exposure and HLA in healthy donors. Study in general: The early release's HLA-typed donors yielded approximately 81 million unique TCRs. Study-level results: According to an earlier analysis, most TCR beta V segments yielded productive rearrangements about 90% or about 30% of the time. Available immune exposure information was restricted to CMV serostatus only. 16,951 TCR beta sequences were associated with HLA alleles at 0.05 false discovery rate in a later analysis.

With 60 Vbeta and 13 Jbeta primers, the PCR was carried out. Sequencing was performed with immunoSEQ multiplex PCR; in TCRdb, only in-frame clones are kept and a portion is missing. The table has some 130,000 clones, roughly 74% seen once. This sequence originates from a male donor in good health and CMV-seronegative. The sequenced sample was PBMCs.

The CDR3 DNA sequence: TGTGCCAGCAGAAGAATCGGGGGAGGCGGGGAGCAGTACTTC. Its protein product is CASRRIGGGGEQYF. V is TRBV28 and J is TRBJ2-7; TRBD2 is a possible D gene (6 bases). V lost 6 bases and J 7 bases, leaving 19 bases between the germline ends. CDR3 length: 14 residues. Germline CDR1 is MDHEN and CDR2 is SYDVKM.